Following are 28 T cell receptor beta chains from one sample sequenced in a study of blood T cell repertoires in COVID-19. Using immunoSEQ multiplex PCR, the repertoire was profiled, and TCRdb retains in-frame clones only, with some absent. The table records hundreds of thousands of clones, about 93% of them present only once. Sequencing was performed on peripheral blood. The receptor source for this set is a woman between 18 and 30 years old who had recovered from COVID-19.

The V and J genes are TRBV7-8 and TRBJ2-2; D not certain. Trimming removed 7 bases at V and 2 bases at J, with 8 bases between. This CDR3 has 13 amino acids. Per the germline V gene, CDR1 is SGHVS and CDR2 is FQNEAQ. CDR3 protein: CASTRRNTGELFF. The CDR3 DNA is TGTGCCAGCACCCGGCGAAACACCGGGGAGCTGTTTTTT.

This chain connects TRBV7-2 to TRBJ1-2, with 7 bases fitting TRBD1. Germline CDR1 reads SGHTA; CDR2 reads FQGNSA. V was pared by 7 bases and J by 2 bases, with 13 bases of the junction left unmatched. This CDR3 is built from 16 residues. The CDR3 DNA follows: TGTGCCAGCACCCAAGGGTGGCAGGGGGTAAACTATGGCTACACCTTC. Translated: CASTQGWQGVNYGYTF.

V and J are TRBV5-6 and TRBJ2-2; D possibly corresponds to TRBD1 (6 bases). Germline V CDR1 and CDR2: SGHDT, YYEEEE. Deletions cut 2 bases from V and 6 bases from J, with 8 bases between. The CDR3 is 13 amino acids. The chain's CDR3 is CASSFRGSGELFF. In DNA form, the CDR3 reads TGTGCCAGCAGCTTCAGGGGATCCGGGGAGCTGTTTTTT.

The chain combines TRBV27 with TRBJ2-3, with D possibly matching TRBD1 (5 bases). Germline CDR1 MNHEY, CDR2 SMNVEV (reference sequence). Trimming pared 2 bases from V and 6 bases from J, leaving 12 bases between. CDR3 length: 14 residues. Written as DNA, the CDR3 is TGTGCCAGCAGTTTAGGGCAGGGCTACGATACGCAGTATTTT. It specifies CASSLGQGYDTQYF.

The genes are TRBV7-9 and TRBJ2-7; possible D gene TRBD2, 6 bases. The V gene's germline CDR1 is SEHNR and CDR2 FQNEAQ (reference sequence). The length of the CDR3 is 17 residues. The germline V and J ends were trimmed by 0 bases and 4 bases, with 19 bases remaining between them. Written as DNA, the CDR3 is TGTGCCAGCAGCTTAGCGGCTACGTCGGGAGTGATGTACGAGCAGTACGTC. The encoded protein is CASSLAATSGVMYEQYV.

The chain carries TRBV19 and TRBJ2-1; 15 bases match TRBD2. The CDR3 contains 16 residues. CDR1 and CDR2 from the germline V gene are LNHDA and SQIVND (reference sequence). V gave up 0 bases and J gave up 8 bases; unmatched junction bases: 2. The CDR3, as DNA: TGTGCCAGTAGTATAGAGGGGACTAGCGGGAGGTATGAGCAGTTCTTC. Protein: CASSIEGTSGRYEQFF.

The rearrangement uses TRBV7-8 and TRBJ1-1; 9 bases agree with TRBD1. Germline V gene data show CDR1 as SGHVS and CDR2 as FQNEAQ. CDR3 length: 16 residues. J was trimmed by 3 bases and V by 5 bases; bases with no gene match: 10. For the CDR3, the DNA is TGTGCCAGCAGCCCCGGACAGGGGAGATGGGACACTGAAGCTTTCTTT. Translated, it gives CASSPGQGRWDTEAFF.

This chain connects TRBV11-2 to TRBJ2-1; TRBD2 agrees at 7 bases. V lost 3 bases and J lost 13; bases outside the gene matches: 9. Germline V lookup: CDR1 SGHAT, CDR2 FQNNGV. The CDR3 sequence is 13 residues long. CDR3 region: CASSFLRGGQQFF. In nucleotides, the CDR3 is TGTGCCAGCAGCTTCTTAAGGGGAGGGCAACAGTTCTTC.

The chain couples TRBV29-1 to TRBJ2-5, with TRBD2 matching 7 bases. V was pared by 4 bases and J by 5 bases, with 10 bases of the junction left unmatched. In germline, CDR1 is SQVTM, CDR2 ANQGSEA. There are 14 residues in the CDR3. This CDR3 reads CSVAREGRGETQYF. CDR3 coding DNA: TGCAGCGTTGCTAGGGAGGGGAGGGGTGAGACCCAGTACTTC.

This clone was counted between two and nine times. The V call is TRBV6-5, the J call TRBJ1-2; TRBD1 matches at 9 bases. The CDR3 runs 13 residues. Unmatched junction bases numbered 5, after V lost 6 bases and J lost 6 bases. Germline V gene lookup returns CDR1 MNHEY and CDR2 SVGAGI. CDR3 region: CASRLTGGDGYTF. The CDR3 DNA reads TGTGCCAGCAGATTGACAGGGGGGGATGGCTACACCTTC.

The chain carries TRBV19 and TRBJ2-3; the D gene is possibly TRBD1 (6 bases). The V gene lost 6 bases and the J gene lost 5 bases, with 15 bases spanning the gap. The CDR3 totals 14 residues. Germline V gene sequence: CDR1 LNHDA, CDR2 SQIVND (reference sequence). CDR3 nucleotide sequence: TGTGCCAGTAGCAGGGGCCGGTGGAGAGATACGCAGTATTTT. This gives the protein CASSRGRWRDTQYF.

The gene calls are TRBV9 and TRBJ1-2; D gene ambiguous. The V gene's germline CDR1 is SGDLS and CDR2 YYNGEE. Trimming removed 2 bases from V and 5 bases from J, with 13 bases in between. CDR3 length: 14 residues. The CDR3 bases are TGTGCCAGCAGCGTCAGCAAAGAAGCGTATGGCTACACCTTC. This sequence encodes CASSVSKEAYGYTF.

The rearrangement joins TRBV29-1 to TRBJ1-6; 7 bases fit TRBD1. Germline V gene data show CDR1 as SQVTM and CDR2 as ANQGSEA. The CDR3 is 13 residues long. V shed 7 bases and J 8 bases; nucleotides not matched to a gene: 8. CDR3 nucleotide sequence: TGCAGCGCTTCGACAGGGAGAGATTCACCCCTCCACTTT. It encodes CSASTGRDSPLHF.

The chain is built from TRBV18 and TRBJ1-3, with D perhaps matching TRBD1 (5 bases). The CDR3 totals 13 residues. With 6 bases removed from V and 4 bases from J, the gap between germline ends came to 10 bases. From germline, CDR1 is KGHSH and CDR2 LQKENI. CDR3 DNA sequence: TGTGCCAGCTCCCAAAGACAGGGAAACACCATATATTTT. This translates into CASSQRQGNTIYF. The whole variable domain, remainder taken from reference TRBV18 and TRBJ1-3, is NAGVMQNPRHLVRRRGQEARLRCSPMKGHSHVYWYRQLPEEGLKFMVYLQKENIIDESGMPKERFSAEFPKEGPSILRIQQVVRGDSAAYFCASSQRQGNTIYFGEGSWLTVV.

The chain links TRBV29-1 to TRBJ1-2; D uncertain. The CDR3 covers 16 residues. Looked up from germline, CDR1 is SQVTM and CDR2 is ANQGSEA. V lost 4 bases, J lost 0 bases, and 18 bases lay in between. CDR3 residues: CSVGGGRGIANYGYTF. As DNA, the CDR3 is TGCAGCGTTGGAGGAGGGCGAGGGATCGCTAACTATGGCTACACCTTC.

The J gene is TRBJ1-3, the V gene TRBV9; the D gene is possibly TRBD1 (6 bases). The CDR3 is 15 residues long. Germline assignment: CDR1 SGDLS and CDR2 YYNGEE. Deletions cut 3 bases from V and 4 bases from J, with 14 bases between. CDR3: CASSGGTNRGNTIYF. Here the CDR3 DNA reads TGTGCCAGCAGCGGTGGGACAAATAGGGGAAACACCATATATTTT.

J is TRBJ1-1 and V is TRBV12-3 or TRBV12-4, with D possibly being TRBD1 (6 bases). The V end lost 6 bases, the J end lost 3 bases, and 11 bases lay between the germline ends. This CDR3 spans 13 amino acids. CDR3 region: CASRFKGDTEAFF. The CDR3, as DNA: TGTGCCAGCAGGTTTAAGGGGGACACTGAAGCTTTCTTT.

The chain couples TRBV5-5 to TRBJ2-7; D uncertain. Trimming shortened V by 0 bases and J by 3 bases, and 7 bases separated the two germline ends. Looked up from germline, CDR1 is SGHKS and CDR2 is YYEKEE (reference sequence). There are 13 residues in the CDR3. DNA for the CDR3: TGTGCCAGCAGCTTGGAACCAGTCTACGAGCAGTACGTC. This translates into CASSLEPVYEQYV.

The table lists this clone with a count of one. The chain carries TRBV6-2 or TRBV6-3 and TRBJ1-2, with 9 nucleotides matching TRBD1. The J segment lost 3 bases and the V segment lost 5 bases, leaving 7 bases of the junction unmatched. The CDR3 covers 15 residues. Germline V lookup: CDR1 MNHEY, CDR2 SVGEGT. The CDR3 reads CASSPGTGFHYGYTF. CDR3 nucleotide sequence: TGTGCCAGCAGTCCAGGGACAGGGTTTCACTATGGCTACACCTTC.

This rearrangement joins TRBV27 to TRBJ2-3; 14 bases match TRBD2. Unmatched junction bases numbered 4, after V lost 8 bases and J lost 6 bases. CDR1 MNHEY and CDR2 SMNVEV come from the germline V gene (reference sequence). The CDR3 has 14 amino acids. The CDR3 loop reads CASRLAGGRDTQYF. CDR3 nucleotide sequence: TGTGCCAGCCGACTAGCGGGAGGGCGGGATACGCAGTATTTT.

The CDR3 is CASSLSDSYSNQPQHF. In DNA form, the CDR3 reads TGTGCCAGCAGCTTATCGGACAGCTATAGCAATCAGCCCCAGCATTTT. This chain uses TRBV5-5 with TRBJ1-5, with D possibly being TRBD1 (6 bases). CDR1 and CDR2 (germline): SGHKS, YYEKEE (reference sequence). The V end lost 2 bases, the J end lost 0 bases, and 12 bases lay between the germline ends. The CDR3 has 16 residues.

The J gene is TRBJ2-7, the V gene TRBV28; TRBD2 matches at 7 bases. Trimming at V came to 1 base and at J to 2 bases, leaving 2 bases not matched to a gene. The CDR3 has 14 residues. Germline V gene data show CDR1 as MDHEN and CDR2 as SYDVKM. CDR3 sequence reads: CASSLLGGTYEQYV. Written as DNA, the CDR3 is TGTGCCAGCAGTTTATTGGGGGGGACCTACGAGCAGTACGTC.

V gene TRBV28 combines with J gene TRBJ1-2, with TRBD1 identical over 12 bases. This CDR3 is 17 amino acids long. CDR1 is MDHEN, CDR2 SYDVKM, per germline. Trimming took 5 bases from V and 5 from J; bases not matched to a gene: 12. The CDR3 DNA reads as TGTGCCAGCAGTGGCTCAGGGACAGGGGGCGATTATTATGGCTACACCTTC. This encodes CASSGSGTGGDYYGYTF.

V is TRBV5-1 and J is TRBJ1-2; 10 bases line up with TRBD1. The CDR3 runs 14 residues. Trimming took 4 bases from V and 6 from J; bases not matched to a gene: 6. Germline V gene data show CDR1 as SGHRS and CDR2 as YFSETQ. CDR3 residues: CASSRDRGTNGYTF. The CDR3 nucleotides are TGCGCCAGCAGCCGGGACAGGGGTACCAATGGCTACACCTTC.

V gene TRBV11-3 combines with J gene TRBJ2-1; TRBD2 matches at 10 bases. Germline values: CDR1 SGHNT, CDR2 YENEEA. The CDR3 totals 15 residues. Trimming took 0 bases from V and 7 from J; bases not matched to a gene: 3. The CDR3 DNA is TGTGCCAGCAGCTTAGATTCTAGCGGGAGTAATGAGCAGTTCTTC. Its translation is CASSLDSSGSNEQFF.

V and J are TRBV6-5 and TRBJ1-1; 9 bases fit TRBD1. The CDR3 runs 14 residues. Looked up from germline, CDR1 is MNHEY and CDR2 is SVGAGI. V trimming: 7 bases; J trimming: 4 bases; junction bases outside the gene matches: 7. CDR3 bases: TGTGCCAGCATCAACGACAGGGGGGGCACTGAAGCTTTCTTT. Protein: CASINDRGGTEAFF.

The V and J genes are TRBV19 and TRBJ2-5; 9 bases fit TRBD2. The germline gives CDR1 LNHDA, CDR2 SQIVND (reference sequence). Trimming at V came to 3 bases and at J to 4 bases, leaving 6 bases not matched to a gene. This CDR3 spans 15 amino acids. CDR3 loop: CASSIQKLAGETQYF. CDR3 in DNA: TGTGCCAGTAGTATCCAAAAACTAGCGGGAGAGACCCAGTACTTC.

This clone was seen only once. The gene calls are TRBV19 and TRBJ2-1, with TRBD2 matching 8 bases. From germline, CDR1 is LNHDA and CDR2 SQIVND (reference sequence). The CDR3 is 13 residues long. V lost 9 bases to trimming and J lost 4 bases; unmatched junction nucleotides: 5. The CDR3 bases are TGTGCCAGCACTAGCGGATGGTACAATGAGCAGTTCTTC. Translating it yields CASTSGWYNEQFF.